A single sample is the source of the 8 T cell receptor beta chains below, sequenced in a study of blood T cell repertoires in COVID-19. TCRdb keeps only in-frame clones here, not all; method: immunoSEQ multiplex PCR. The table shows about 400,000 clones, with roughly 85% occurring only once. The sample comprised peripheral blood. All receptors come from a woman aged 25-40 years with active or convalescent COVID-19.

Notes on this clone: At the DNA level, this CDR3 is encoded by other sequences in the same sample as well. The V and J genes are TRBV5-1 and TRBJ1-2; 8 bases are shared with TRBD1. J gave up 5 bases and V 4 bases, and 7 bases lay outside the gene matches. The CDR3 covers 14 residues. The germline V gene encodes CDR1 SGHRS and CDR2 YFSETQ. CDR3: CASSPGTGTYGYTF. The CDR3 DNA is TGCGCCAGCAGCCCGGGGACAGGTACATATGGCTACACCTTC.

The chain joins TRBV4-1 to TRBJ2-1; 13 bases line up with TRBD2. The CDR3 extends over 16 amino acids. Germline V CDR1 and CDR2: MGHRA, YSYEKL. Trimming removed 4 bases from V and 4 bases from J; junction bases left unmatched: 4. CDR3 region: CASSRGTSGMYNEQFF. CDR3 DNA: TGCGCCAGCAGCCGGGGGACTAGCGGGATGTACAATGAGCAGTTCTTC.

This clone has just a few counts. CDR3 DNA sequence: TGTGCCATCAGTGAGCCCAGTAACTATGGCTACACCTTC. Its translation is CAISEPSNYGYTF. The chain joins TRBV10-3 to TRBJ1-2; D is undetermined. There are 13 residues in the CDR3. In germline, CDR1 is ENHRY, CDR2 SYGVKD. V lost 2 bases and J lost 1, with 5 bases in between.

The gene calls are TRBV5-6 and TRBJ2-2; tentative D call: TRBD1 (6 bases). CDR1 is SGHDT and CDR2 is YYEEEE in the germline V gene. Between the trimmed V and J ends, which lost 0 bases and 2 bases, there was a span of 11 bases. This CDR3 has 16 residues. CDR3 DNA sequence: TGTGCCAGCAGCTTGGGGGGGACACCCAACACCGGGGAGCTGTTTTTT. Protein sequence: CASSLGGTPNTGELFF.

The chain has TRBV6-4 and TRBJ1-6, with D possibly TRBD1 on 6 matching bases. Between the trimmed V and J ends, which lost 0 bases and 9 bases, there was a span of 9 bases. This CDR3 comprises 14 residues. Germline CDR1 is MRHNA and CDR2 is SNTAGT. The CDR3 sequence is CASSDSGQRSPLHF. The CDR3 nucleotides are TGTGCCAGCAGTGACTCAGGACAGCGTTCACCCCTCCACTTT.

The chain is built from TRBV29-1 and TRBJ1-1; D remains unclear. Germline V gives CDR1 SQVTM, CDR2 ANQGSEA. Trimming took 4 bases from V and 4 from J, leaving 16 bases between them. CDR3 size: 14 residues. The chain's CDR3 is CSVGARLGFTEAFF. CDR3 DNA sequence: TGCAGCGTTGGGGCCCGCCTTGGATTCACTGAAGCTTTCTTT.

The chain links TRBV4-1 to TRBJ1-2; the match to TRBD1 covers 7 bases. CDR1 is MGHRA and CDR2 is YSYEKL in the germline V gene. The CDR3 spans 15 residues. After removal of 2 bases from V and 2 bases from J, the junction contained 5 bases not matched to a gene. The CDR3, as DNA: TGCGCCAGCAGCCAACCGGGACAGAAGAACTATGGCTACACCTTC. Amino acid sequence: CASSQPGQKNYGYTF.

CDR3 sequence reads: CSDSTENYGYTF. CDR3 DNA sequence: TGCAGCGATTCTACCGAGAACTATGGCTACACCTTC. V usage is TRBV29-1 and J usage is TRBJ1-2; D is ambiguous. This CDR3 spans 12 amino acids. Germline V gives CDR1 SQVTM, CDR2 ANQGSEA. The V end was cut by 7 bases, the J end by 2 bases, with 11 bases between.